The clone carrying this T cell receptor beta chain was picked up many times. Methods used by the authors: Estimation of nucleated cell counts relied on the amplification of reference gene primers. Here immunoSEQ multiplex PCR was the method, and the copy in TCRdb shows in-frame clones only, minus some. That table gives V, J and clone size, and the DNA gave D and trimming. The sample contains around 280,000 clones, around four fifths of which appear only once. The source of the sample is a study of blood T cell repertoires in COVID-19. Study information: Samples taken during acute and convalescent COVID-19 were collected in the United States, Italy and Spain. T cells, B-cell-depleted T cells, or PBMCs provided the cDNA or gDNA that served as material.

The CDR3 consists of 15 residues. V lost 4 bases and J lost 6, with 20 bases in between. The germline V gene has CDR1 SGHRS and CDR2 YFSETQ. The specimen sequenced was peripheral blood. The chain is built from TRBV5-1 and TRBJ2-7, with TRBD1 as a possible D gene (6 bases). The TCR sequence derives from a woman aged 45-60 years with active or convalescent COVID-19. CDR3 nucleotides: TGCGCCAGCAGCCCTGGACAGACCTGGGGGCGCGAGCAGTACTTC. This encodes CASSPGQTWGREQYF.